This T cell receptor (beta chain) stems from a study of CD8 T cells in Susac syndrome. As regards this clonotype: Its specificity is not known.

The authors carried out high-throughput sequencing of TCR beta. They applied it to CD8+ and CD4+ T cells obtained from blood. It was with random hexamers that roughly 0.45 to 1 ug RNA was reverse transcribed. An immunoSEQ multiplex PCR amplified TCR beta CDR3 over 54 Vbeta and 13 Jbeta. Using its own MiXCR run on the immunoSEQ multiplex PCR reads, TCRdb lists one record per CDR3 protein. The profile covers 130,000 to 150,000 distinct CDR3 sequences, with about 94% appearing a single time and around 0.29% taken by the ten largest. Study-wide results and limits: An acknowledgment was made by the study that its TCR sequencing and HLA analysis involved relatively few individuals.

Sequencing input: CD8+ T cells from PBMCs. This TCR came from a human donor in good health.

The CDR3 bases are TGTGCCAGCAGTTTACGCCCCGAGGGGGGCTACACCTTC. It codes for CASSLRPEGGYTF. The rearrangement joins TRBV28 to TRBJ1-2, with D possibly matching TRBD1 (5 bases). V was shortened by 2 bases and J by 8 bases, with 12 bases between the two germline ends. This CDR3 has 13 residues. In germline, CDR1 is MDHEN, CDR2 SYDVKM.